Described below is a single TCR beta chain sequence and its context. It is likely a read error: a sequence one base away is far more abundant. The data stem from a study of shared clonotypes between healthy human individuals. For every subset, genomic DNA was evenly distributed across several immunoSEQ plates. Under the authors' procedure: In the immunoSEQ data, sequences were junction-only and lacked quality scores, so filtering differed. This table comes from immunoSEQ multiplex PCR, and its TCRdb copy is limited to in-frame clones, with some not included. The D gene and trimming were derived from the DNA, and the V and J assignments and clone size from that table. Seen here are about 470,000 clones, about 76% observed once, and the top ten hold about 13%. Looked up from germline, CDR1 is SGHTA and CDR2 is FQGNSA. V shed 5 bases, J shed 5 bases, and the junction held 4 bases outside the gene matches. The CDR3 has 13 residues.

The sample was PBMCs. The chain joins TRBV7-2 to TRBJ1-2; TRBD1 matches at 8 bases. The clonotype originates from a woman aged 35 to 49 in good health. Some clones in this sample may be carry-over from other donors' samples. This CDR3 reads CASSRGQDYGYTF. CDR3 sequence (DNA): TGTGCCAGCAGCCGGGGACAGGATTATGGCTACACCTTC.